This entry lists 7 T cell receptor beta chains sequenced from one sample in a study of T cells in Graves' hyperthyroidism and ophthalmopathy. From RNA transcripts, TCR beta CDR3 regions were amplified. When the TCR CDR3 underwent first-round RT-PCR, the HTBI primer set was used. TCRdb passed the multiplex PCR reads through MiXCR, listing each CDR3 protein once. The data hold 600,000 or so distinct CDR3 sequences, with around 46% observed a single time. Sequencing input: peripheral blood or thyroid tissue (not recorded which). Receptors originate from a woman under 30 with Graves' hyperthyroidism.

The chain recombines TRBV20-1 with TRBJ2-5; tentatively, D is TRBD2 (5 bases). The CDR3 is 13 amino acids. V gave up 3 bases and J gave up 0 bases, with 8 bases separating them. CDR1 and CDR2 from the germline V gene are DFQATT and SNEGSKA (reference sequence). The CDR3 reads CSASERYQETQYF. CDR3 in DNA: TGCAGTGCTAGTGAGCGGTACCAAGAGACCCAGTACTTC.

The V and J genes are TRBV7-2 and TRBJ2-7; weak D call: TRBD2 (6 bases). The end of the DNA fits TRBJ2-1 better, so the J call may be wrong. Germline V gene data show CDR1 as SGHTA and CDR2 as FQGNSA. This CDR3 spans 15 amino acids. The CDR3 bases are TGTGCCAGCAGCTCATTACTAGCTATTGAGAATGAGCAGTTCTTC. The encoded protein is CASSSLLAIENEQFF.

The chain has TRBV29-1 and TRBJ1-2; the match to TRBD1 covers 8 bases. Germline CDR1 is SQVTM and CDR2 is ANQGSEA. The CDR3 is 13 residues long. The V segment lost 1 base and the J segment 5 bases; nucleotides outside the gene matches: 3. The chain's CDR3 is CSVEGTGLYGYTF. The CDR3 DNA follows: TGCAGCGTTGAAGGGACAGGGTTGTATGGCTACACCTTC.

The genes are TRBV2 and TRBJ2-6; 7 nucleotides agree with TRBD1. The CDR3 loop spans 16 amino acids. Germline CDR1 is SNHLY and CDR2 is FYNNEI. Losses at the gene ends were 6 bases for V and 4 bases for J; bases not matched to a gene: 9. DNA for the CDR3: TGTGCCAGCAGCCCGACCAGGGGGTCGGGGGCCAACGTCCTGACTTTC. It encodes CASSPTRGSGANVLTF.

The chain has TRBV12-3 or TRBV12-4 and TRBJ2-7; TRBD1 aligns across 10 bases. The CDR3 covers 14 residues. The junction had 9 bases not matched to a gene; V was cut back by 7 bases and J by 6 bases. CDR3 in amino acids: CASTPGTGVGEQYF. As DNA, the CDR3 is TGTGCCAGCACCCCCGGGACAGGGGTTGGCGAGCAGTACTTC.

A few counts support this clonotype. The chain recombines TRBV5-1 with TRBJ1-2, with no clear D. The CDR3 consists of 17 residues. V was pared by 0 bases and J by 8 bases, with 23 bases between. Germline V gene data show CDR1 as SGHRS and CDR2 as YFSETQ. In DNA, the CDR3 is TGCGCCAGCAGCTTGGAGGCTCATCTATCCCCTCTGGCCGGCTACACCTTC. Protein: CASSLEAHLSPLAGYTF.

In this sample, this clonotype turned up a few times. V usage is TRBV29-1 and J usage is TRBJ1-3; D uncertain. In germline, CDR1 is SQVTM, CDR2 ANQGSEA. The length of the CDR3 is 13 residues. Deletions cut 5 bases from V and 4 bases from J, with 12 bases between. The CDR3 DNA is TGCAGCGTTTTAGGCGGGGTAGGAAACACCATATATTTT. Translation gives CSVLGGVGNTIYF.